Following are 20 T cell receptor beta chains from one sample sequenced in a study of CD4 T cells in relation to SARS-CoV-2 and coronaviruses. Only in-frame clones appear in the TCRdb table, and some are missing; sequencing was by immunoSEQ multiplex PCR. The sample has roughly 12,000 clones, approximately 78% seen once. Antigen specificity for these receptors is unknown. Before the COVID-19 pandemic, during about 2010-2018, CD4+ T cells were taken from unexposed donors. Isolation of CD4+ T cells took place after about 9 days in culture. The sequenced material came from CD4+ T cells from PBMCs, cultured in vitro. These receptors all stem from a human donor in good health.

The chain has TRBV29-1 and TRBJ1-5, with 9 bases that match TRBD1. The CDR3 loop spans 15 amino acids. Germline CDR1 and CDR2: SQVTM and ANQGSEA. The junction had 15 bases not matched to a gene; V was cut back by 8 bases and J by 7 bases. CDR3 in DNA: TGCAGCCCCCTCGTGGAACAGGGGGCGAGGCAGCCCCAGCATTTT. It translates to CSPLVEQGARQPQHF.

The chain employs TRBV6-6 and TRBJ1-6; no definite D call. CDR3 length equals 11 residues. Germline CDR1 is MNHNY and CDR2 is SVGAGI (reference sequence). Deletions cut 5 bases from V and 7 bases from J, with 3 bases between. CDR3 loop: CASSENSPLHF. CDR3 DNA sequence: TGTGCCAGCAGTGAAAATTCACCCCTCCACTTT.

The chain carries TRBV7-2 and TRBJ2-7; the match to TRBD2 covers 8 bases. The CDR3 runs to 14 residues. The ends lost 5 bases at V and 5 bases at J; junction bases unmatched: 8. Germline CDR1 SGHTA, CDR2 FQGNSA. In DNA, the CDR3 is TGTGCCAGCAGCACGCCGCCGGGGGGGGACGAGCAGTACTTC. This encodes CASSTPPGGDEQYF.

The chain carries TRBV12-3 or TRBV12-4 and TRBJ2-1; D is perhaps TRBD2 (5 bases). This CDR3 contains 12 residues. Trimming took 8 bases from V and 6 from J, leaving 11 bases between them. CDR3 protein: CASVRAVNEQFF. Written as DNA, the CDR3 is TGTGCCAGCGTGAGGGCAGTCAATGAGCAGTTCTTC.

The count of this clone is one. V and J are TRBV29-1 and TRBJ1-2; no reliable D call. The CDR3 has 14 amino acids. CDR1 SQVTM and CDR2 ANQGSEA come from the germline V gene. The V end was cut by 4 bases, the J end by 4 bases, with 16 bases between. Here the CDR3 DNA reads TGCAGCGTTGGTAGTACCACCACGAGCTATGGCTACACCTTC. This codes for CSVGSTTTSYGYTF.

This chain joins TRBV28 and TRBJ2-5; 13 bases align to TRBD2. Trimming took 2 bases from V and 5 from J; bases not matched to a gene: 8. Germline lookup yields CDR1 MDHEN and CDR2 SYDVKM. The CDR3 covers 17 residues. The CDR3 here is CASSLGTSGARRETQYF. The CDR3 DNA reads as TGTGCCAGCAGTTTAGGGACTAGCGGGGCCCGGAGGGAGACCCAGTACTTC.

The chain is built from TRBV5-1 and TRBJ1-1; possibly TRBD1 for D (5 bases). The germline V gene encodes CDR1 SGHRS and CDR2 YFSETQ. Trimming shortened V by 0 bases and J by 2 bases, and 14 bases separated the two germline ends. The CDR3 is 16 amino acids. CDR3 protein: CASSLAKQERNTEAFF. CDR3 bases: TGCGCCAGCAGCTTGGCAAAACAGGAGAGAAACACTGAAGCTTTCTTT. The variable domain in full, completed from reference TRBV5-1 and TRBJ1-1, reads KAGVTQTPRYLIKTRGQQVTLSCSPISGHRSVSWYQQTPGQGLQFLFEYFSETQRNKGNFPGRFSGRQFSNSRSEMNVSTLELGDSALYLCASSLAKQERNTEAFFGQGTRLTVV.

This clone was detected only a few times. The chain couples TRBV7-2 to TRBJ2-1; TRBD2 agrees at 12 bases. Trimming removed 2 bases from V and 6 bases from J; junction bases left unmatched: 5. The CDR3 totals 16 residues. The germline V gene has CDR1 SGHTA and CDR2 FQGNSA. The CDR3 DNA follows: TGTGCCAGCAGCTTATCTAGCGGGGGGGCGTTCAATGAGCAGTTCTTC. Protein product: CASSLSSGGAFNEQFF.

The chain links TRBV3-1 (or the pseudogene TRBV3-2) to TRBJ2-5; 12 nucleotides line up with TRBD2. CDR3 length: 16 amino acids. V trimming: 4 bases; J trimming: 5 bases; junction bases outside the gene matches: 8. From germline, CDR1 is LGHDT and CDR2 YNNKEL (reference sequence). The CDR3 reads CASSPRLAGALETQYF. The CDR3 DNA reads TGTGCCAGCAGCCCCCGACTAGCGGGAGCGCTGGAGACCCAGTACTTC.

The V gene is TRBV7-2, the J gene TRBJ1-3, with D uncertain. CDR3 length: 14 amino acids. The germline V gene encodes CDR1 SGHTA and CDR2 FQGNSA. V lost 2 bases and J lost 0, with 5 bases in between. The DNA of the CDR3 is TGTGCCAGCAGCTTACACCGCTCTGGAAACACCATATATTTT. It codes for CASSLHRSGNTIYF.

J is TRBJ2-5 and V is TRBV6-7, with 13 bases that match TRBD2. TRBV6-7 is an ORF, and what it does is uncertain. The V gene end was trimmed by 7 bases and the J gene end by 4 bases; junction bases not matched to a gene: 12. The CDR3 runs to 17 residues. The CDR3 DNA reads as TGTGCCAGCACCCCGAAAGGACTAGCGGGAGATTCAGAGACCCAGTACTTC. This encodes CASTPKGLAGDSETQYF.

The chain employs TRBV30 and TRBJ1-3; no reliable D call. V was pared by 1 base and J by 4 bases, with 8 bases between. Per germline, CDR1 GTSNPN and CDR2 SVGIG (reference sequence). This CDR3 spans 13 amino acids. In DNA form, the CDR3 reads TGTGCCTGGAGTGCCAGGATGGGAAACACCATATATTTT. It is translated as CAWSARMGNTIYF.

V usage is TRBV7-8 and J usage is TRBJ1-1, with TRBD1 as a possible D gene (5 bases). Trimming took off 4 bases at V and 1 base at J, with 7 bases between the two ends. CDR1 and CDR2 from the germline V gene are SGHVS and FQNEAQ. This CDR3 contains 13 residues. In DNA form, the CDR3 reads TGTGCCAGCAGCTCCGGGGGGAACACTGAAGCTTTCTTT. This gives the protein CASSSGGNTEAFF.

This chain joins TRBV30 and TRBJ2-3; D call uncertain. Per germline, CDR1 GTSNPN and CDR2 SVGIG (reference sequence). This CDR3 contains 13 residues. The V gene lost 5 bases and the J gene lost 0 bases, with 9 bases spanning the gap. CDR3 nucleotide sequence: TGTGCCTGGGCCCTTAGTAGCACAGATACGCAGTATTTT. Residues: CAWALSSTDTQYF.

V usage is TRBV25-1 and J usage is TRBJ1-1, with a weak D call TRBD1 (5 bases). This CDR3 is built from 12 residues. Between the trimmed V and J ends, which lost 6 bases and 4 bases, there was a span of 9 bases. Germline V gives CDR1 MGHDK, CDR2 SYGVNS. This chain's CDR3 is CASRRDGTEAFF. CDR3 coding DNA: TGTGCCAGCAGGAGGGACGGCACTGAAGCTTTCTTT.

CDR3 residues: CASSFRDRAYGYTF. In DNA, the CDR3 is TGTGCCAGCAGCTTCCGGGACAGGGCCTATGGCTACACCTTC. This chain links TRBV5-8 with TRBJ1-2; the match to TRBD1 covers 9 bases. In germline, CDR1 is SGHTS, CDR2 YDEGEE. With 2 bases clipped from V and 4 bases from J, the junction kept 3 bases outside the gene matches. The CDR3 is 14 amino acids. Full variable domain (missing parts from reference TRBV5-8 and TRBJ1-2): EAGVTQSPTHLIKTRGQQATLRCSPISGHTSVYWYQQALGLGLQFLLWYDEGEERNRGNFPPRFSGRQFPNYSSELNVNALELEDSALYLCASSFRDRAYGYTFGSGTRLTVV.

This clone was recorded a few times. The chain recombines TRBV12-5 with TRBJ1-4, with a weak D call TRBD1 (5 bases). This CDR3 region has 14 residues. The ends were cut back, 6 bases at V and 1 base at J, with 9 bases in the middle. Germline V gives CDR1 LGHNT, CDR2 FRNRAP. The CDR3 spells CASGRGGTNEKLFF. The CDR3 DNA sequence: TGTGCTAGTGGACGTGGGGGAACTAATGAAAAACTGTTTTTT.

This clone was recorded a few times. This chain connects TRBV5-8 to TRBJ1-6; the D is unclear. V was pared by 4 bases and J by 7 bases, with 12 bases between. The germline gives CDR1 SGHTS, CDR2 YDEGEE. There are 14 residues in the CDR3. The CDR3 nucleotides read TGTGCCAGCAGCCCCGGACCCGAAAATTCACCCCTCCACTTT. Translation: CASSPGPENSPLHF.

This clone was counted once. This chain uses TRBV7-2 with TRBJ2-5; TRBD2 is a possible D gene (6 bases). Trimming cost V 5 bases and J 1 base, with 11 bases left between them. The CDR3 length is 14 residues. The germline CDR1 and CDR2 sequences are SGHTA and FQGNSA. CDR3 in DNA: TGTGCCAGCAGCCTTAGCGGAATCCAAGAGACCCAGTACTTC. Translated, it gives CASSLSGIQETQYF.

V gene TRBV19 combines with J gene TRBJ2-3, with 7 bases that match TRBD2. Germline CDR1 LNHDA, CDR2 SQIVND (reference sequence). The CDR3 covers 17 residues. Trimming cost V 5 bases and J 0 bases; bases outside gene matches: 11. The CDR3 loop is CASSARLLALSTDTQYF. Written as DNA, the CDR3 is TGTGCCAGTAGTGCCCGCCTACTAGCGCTAAGCACAGATACGCAGTATTTT.